This TCR beta chain was retrieved from a study of PD-L1 blockade in urothelial cancer. On the study more broadly: Before enrollment, 0 to 3 chemotherapy regimens had been given to patients. The study recovered a median of about 150,000 T cells per blood sample. General study results and limits: Enhanced expansion of tumor-associated blood clones at 3 weeks characterized durable-benefit patients.

The germline gives CDR1 SGHRS, CDR2 YFSETQ. Trimming removed 0 bases at V and 6 bases at J, with 12 bases between. The CDR3 covers 14 residues. Method: immunoSEQ multiplex PCR; TCRdb's copy keeps in-frame clones and lacks some. This table has 50,000 or so clones, around three quarters appearing once. Of note for this clone: The target antigen is unknown.

The source was PBMCs, collected around atezolizumab (anti-PD-L1) treatment. The source is a man aged 70-80 years with urothelial cancer. V and J are TRBV5-1 and TRBJ2-5; possible D gene TRBD2, 6 bases. CDR3 protein: CASSLGSSEKTQYF. The CDR3 nucleotides read TGCGCCAGCAGCTTGGGATCTAGCGAAAAGACCCAGTACTTC.